This is a list of T cell receptor beta chains from one sample in a study of T cell responses to AZD1222 COVID-19 vaccine. Clones were read by immunoSEQ multiplex PCR, and TCRdb kept only the in-frame ones, dropping some. The sample contains about 180,000 clones, 88% of which appear only once. The specimen comprised peripheral blood, sampled 28 days after the second AZD1222 dose. Receptors originate from an adult who received the AZD1222 COVID-19 vaccine. Both conserved end residues are trimmed from each CDR3. D genes are given only for firm matches.

D gene: NA; J gene: TRBJ1-1; V gene: TRBV5-1; CDR3 protein: ASSLGGMNTEAF
D gene: NA; J gene: TRBJ1-1; V gene: TRBV19; CDR3 protein: ASSRWQGVLNTEAF
D gene: TRBD2; J gene: TRBJ2-3; V gene: TRBV9; CDR3 protein: ASSVGLAGGRTDTQY
D gene: NA; J gene: TRBJ1-2; V gene: TRBV6-4; CDR3 protein: ASSDSGTGLDGYT
D gene: NA; J gene: TRBJ1-1; V gene: TRBV19; CDR3 protein: ASSIDRSWEMNTEAF
D gene: NA; J gene: TRBJ2-7; V gene: TRBV6-6; CDR3 protein: ASSPLFNHRVVYEQY
D gene: NA; J gene: TRBJ2-5; V gene: TRBV24-1; CDR3 protein: ATSPGRQETQY
D gene: NA; J gene: TRBJ1-1; V gene: TRBV5-8; CDR3 protein: ASSLYTGRVSTEAF
D gene: NA; J gene: TRBJ1-3; V gene: TRBV3-1/TRBV3-2; CDR3 protein: ASSHAPGGGSGNTIY
D gene: NA; J gene: TRBJ2-7; V gene: TRBV5-6; CDR3 protein: ASSPRGYEQY
D gene: NA; J gene: TRBJ1-5; V gene: TRBV6-5; CDR3 protein: ASSYSRVRGNQPQH
D gene: TRBD1; J gene: TRBJ2-7; V gene: TRBV30; CDR3 protein: ACLGQGSYEQY
D gene: NA; J gene: TRBJ1-3; V gene: TRBV7-2; CDR3 protein: ASSTPQVRSGNTIY
D gene: TRBD2; J gene: TRBJ2-2; V gene: TRBV6-5; CDR3 protein: ASSLLAGANTGELF
D gene: NA; J gene: TRBJ1-2; V gene: TRBV12-3/TRBV12-4; CDR3 protein: ASSFGDASGYT
D gene: TRBD1; J gene: TRBJ2-5; V gene: TRBV15; CDR3 protein: ATSKTGTDKETQY
D gene: NA; J gene: TRBJ1-4; V gene: TRBV21-1; CDR3 protein: ASSKAASGRATNEKLF
D gene: TRBD1; J gene: TRBJ1-2; V gene: TRBV5-6; CDR3 protein: ASSFSRTGGKGYT
D gene: NA; J gene: TRBJ2-3; V gene: TRBV27; CDR3 protein: ARKKTERDSSTDTQY
D gene: NA; J gene: TRBJ2-5; V gene: TRBV25-1; CDR3 protein: ASSVPGQKETQY
D gene: NA; J gene: TRBJ1-3; V gene: TRBV20-1; CDR3 protein: SATDRPGNTIY
D gene: NA; J gene: TRBJ1-5; V gene: TRBV24-1; CDR3 protein: ATSDPGQSGQPQH
D gene: NA; J gene: TRBJ2-7; V gene: TRBV15; CDR3 protein: ATSRDISYEQY
D gene: NA; J gene: TRBJ1-1; V gene: TRBV20-1; CDR3 protein: SASRGMNTEAF
D gene: NA; J gene: TRBJ1-3; V gene: TRBV5-4; CDR3 protein: ASSEEPPGNTIY
D gene: NA; J gene: TRBJ1-1; V gene: TRBV6-5; CDR3 protein: ASRLGGLNTEAF
D gene: NA; J gene: TRBJ1-1; V gene: TRBV7-9; CDR3 protein: ASSRGGLNTEAF
D gene: TRBD2; J gene: TRBJ2-3; V gene: TRBV5-1; CDR3 protein: ASSSGTPGLATRDTQY
D gene: TRBD1; J gene: TRBJ1-2; V gene: TRBV30; CDR3 protein: AWNRGRDYGYT
D gene: TRBD2; J gene: TRBJ2-1; V gene: TRBV30; CDR3 protein: AWSAFRGGAVSDEQF
D gene: NA; J gene: TRBJ1-6; V gene: TRBV14; CDR3 protein: ASSPRGADNSPLH
D gene: TRBD2; J gene: TRBJ2-3; V gene: TRBV5-4; CDR3 protein: ASSWEGADTQY
D gene: NA; J gene: TRBJ2-7; V gene: TRBV19; CDR3 protein: ASSIDRGPYEQY
D gene: TRBD2; J gene: TRBJ2-1; V gene: TRBV4-3; CDR3 protein: ASSQVAGGKLAEQF
D gene: TRBD1; J gene: TRBJ2-6; V gene: TRBV28; CDR3 protein: ASSPPGQGRLANVLT
D gene: NA; J gene: TRBJ2-1; V gene: TRBV23-1; CDR3 protein: ASSHHVGGGSYNEQF
D gene: NA; J gene: TRBJ2-7; V gene: TRBV10-1; CDR3 protein: ASSESNSWGIDEQY
D gene: NA; J gene: TRBJ1-2; V gene: TRBV4-3; CDR3 protein: ASSQVGGGAIGSYGYGYT
D gene: NA; J gene: TRBJ1-1; V gene: TRBV6-1; CDR3 protein: ASSERGSGSAF
D gene: NA; J gene: TRBJ1-5; V gene: TRBV6-5; CDR3 protein: ASRFNGGEPQH
D gene: TRBD1; J gene: TRBJ2-7; V gene: TRBV7-2; CDR3 protein: ASSLGSGGASYEQY
D gene: TRBD1; J gene: TRBJ2-3; V gene: TRBV7-3; CDR3 protein: ASSLQGQGYTDTQY
D gene: TRBD1; J gene: TRBJ1-3; V gene: TRBV7-8; CDR3 protein: ASSALARGTGNTIY
D gene: TRBD2; J gene: TRBJ2-7; V gene: TRBV3-1/TRBV3-2; CDR3 protein: ATARGTSGPYEQY
D gene: TRBD2; J gene: TRBJ2-2; V gene: TRBV27; CDR3 protein: ASKYLAGDRELF
D gene: NA; J gene: TRBJ2-5; V gene: TRBV5-1; CDR3 protein: ASSRDLGTQETQY
D gene: TRBD2; J gene: TRBJ2-3; V gene: TRBV18; CDR3 protein: ASSPTSGGVTDTQY
D gene: NA; J gene: TRBJ2-7; V gene: TRBV2; CDR3 protein: ASSSQGGEQY
D gene: TRBD1; J gene: TRBJ1-2; V gene: TRBV28; CDR3 protein: ASSFNLDRGLYGYT
D gene: NA; J gene: TRBJ2-7; V gene: TRBV19; CDR3 protein: ASSPAGFYEQY
D gene: TRBD2; J gene: TRBJ2-3; V gene: TRBV7-2; CDR3 protein: ASSLLAGETDTQY
D gene: TRBD1; J gene: TRBJ1-2; V gene: TRBV19; CDR3 protein: ASSPRTGGRYGYT
D gene: NA; J gene: TRBJ1-5; V gene: TRBV2; CDR3 protein: ATHRDLQQPQH
D gene: NA; J gene: TRBJ2-7; V gene: TRBV7-3; CDR3 protein: ASSLSGPYYEQY